The 30 T cell receptor beta chains presented below share a single source sample, sequenced in a study of shared T cell receptors in the human thymus. Measured with immunoSEQ multiplex PCR; TCRdb has only the in-frame clones, and not every one. Among 600,000 to 900,000 clones listed, 80% to 90% were seen once. The sample was also reused in another study, on human thymus T cells.

Sequenced sample: thymocytes. These receptors came from a girl in the first two years of life with a congenital heart defect.

Here the CDR3 reads CASSLNPHRGNIQYF. The CDR3 DNA sequence: TGTGCCAGCAGCTTAAATCCGCACAGGGGAAACATTCAGTACTTC. The chain has TRBV5-8 and TRBJ2-4, with 7 bases lining up with TRBD1. The CDR3 is 15 residues long. CDR1 SGHTS and CDR2 YDEGEE come from the germline V gene. Germline trimming cut 2 bases from V and 6 bases from J; bases unmatched to any gene: 8.

The chain couples TRBV7-2 to TRBJ1-5; D not certain. The CDR3 covers 14 residues. V was trimmed by 3 bases and J by 15 bases, leaving 21 bases between them. CDR1 and CDR2 from the germline V gene are SGHTA and FQGNSA. CDR3: CASSLEGVKSGRHF. In DNA, the CDR3 is TGTGCCAGCAGCTTGGAGGGCGTGAAGTCCGGGCGGCATTTT.

V usage is TRBV4-3 and J usage is TRBJ2-7, with D maybe TRBD2 (6 bases). CDR3 length: 18 amino acids. The germline V gene encodes CDR1 LGHNA and CDR2 YSLEER. Trimming cost V 2 bases and J 0 bases, with 20 bases left between them. CDR3 residues: CASSQKIKTRGPSYEQYF. The CDR3 DNA is TGCGCCAGCAGCCAAAAAATAAAGACTAGGGGCCCCTCCTACGAGCAGTACTTC.

The table lists this clone with a few counts. This sequence joins TRBV5-1 and TRBJ1-1; D might be TRBD1 (5 bases). The germline V gene has CDR1 SGHRS and CDR2 YFSETQ. CDR3 length: 13 residues. The V gene lost 2 bases and the J gene lost 1 base, with 6 bases spanning the gap. The CDR3, as DNA: TGCGCCAGCAGCTTCGGACAGAACACTGAAGCTTTCTTT. Translating gives CASSFGQNTEAFF.

J is TRBJ2-5 and V is TRBV5-1; perhaps TRBD2 as D (6 bases). Germline V gene lookup returns CDR1 SGHRS and CDR2 YFSETQ. Deletions cut 3 bases from V and 2 bases from J, with 26 bases between. CDR3 length: 19 residues. The CDR3 loop is CASSWASREAPGLQETQYF. The CDR3 nucleotides read TGCGCCAGCAGCTGGGCCTCGAGGGAGGCCCCGGGCCTTCAAGAGACCCAGTACTTC.

The gene calls are TRBV4-3 and TRBJ1-1; TRBD1 might be the D (6 bases). V was shortened by 1 base and J by 6 bases, with 15 bases between the two germline ends. The CDR3 spans 15 residues. Germline CDR1 reads LGHNA; CDR2 reads YSLEER. CDR3 loop: CASSQVGREGAEAFF. The CDR3 bases are TGCGCCAGCAGCCAAGTTGGGCGAGAGGGGGCTGAAGCTTTCTTT.

The V call is TRBV11-2, the J call TRBJ2-7; possible D gene TRBD1, 5 bases. There are 15 residues in the CDR3. Trimming took 2 bases from V and 0 from J, leaving 11 bases between them. Germline-derived CDR1 and CDR2 are SGHAT and FQNNGV. This CDR3 reads CASSLYQGSSYEQYF. CDR3 bases: TGTGCCAGCAGCTTATATCAGGGATCCTCCTACGAGCAGTACTTC.

The rearrangement joins TRBV5-1 to TRBJ2-2, with 14 bases lining up with TRBD2. With 3 bases clipped from V and 3 bases from J, the junction kept 10 bases outside the gene matches. Germline V gene data show CDR1 as SGHRS and CDR2 as YFSETQ. The CDR3 has 19 residues. The CDR3 nucleotides read TGCGCCAGCAGCTCGCGGACTAGCGGGGGGAACACGGACACCGGGGAGCTGTTTTTT. This translates into CASSSRTSGGNTDTGELFF. Supplemented by reference TRBV5-1 and TRBJ2-2, the full variable domain reads KAGVTQTPRYLIKTRGQQVTLSCSPISGHRSVSWYQQTPGQGLQFLFEYFSETQRNKGNFPGRFSGRQFSNSRSEMNVSTLELGDSALYLCASSSRTSGGNTDTGELFFGEGSRLTVL.

The CDR3 here is CASSLTMTGPNYTGELFF. The CDR3 DNA sequence: TGTGCCAGCAGCTTGACAATGACAGGACCCAATTATACCGGGGAGCTGTTTTTT. The chain is built from TRBV12-1 and TRBJ2-2; no check of the table's D call, TRBD1, against the DNA was made. TRBV12-1 is a recognized pseudogene. The CDR3 covers 18 residues.

This rearrangement joins TRBV4-2 to TRBJ2-5; D gene ambiguous. Germline-derived CDR1 and CDR2 are LGHNA and YNFKEQ. V gave up 1 base and J gave up 5 bases, with 8 bases separating them. The CDR3 spans 13 residues. CDR3 residues: CASSQGVAETQYF. CDR3 DNA sequence: TGTGCCAGCAGCCAAGGAGTCGCGGAGACCCAGTACTTC.

The CDR3, as DNA: TGTGCCAGCTCACGCGGAACAGGGTTTGAGAGAACCGGGGAGCTGTTTTTT. It yields the protein CASSRGTGFERTGELFF. The chain joins TRBV18 to TRBJ2-2; tentative D call: TRBD1 (6 bases). The V gene's germline CDR1 is KGHSH and CDR2 LQKENI. Trimming left V 4 bases short and J 5 bases short, with 20 bases between. The CDR3 is made up of 17 amino acids.

The genes are TRBV5-1 and TRBJ2-6, with TRBD1 matching 7 bases. CDR1 and CDR2 (germline): SGHRS, YFSETQ. The CDR3 length is 18 residues. V lost 0 bases, J lost 0 bases, and 6 bases stayed unmatched. CDR3: CASSLAGQVRSGANVLTF. CDR3 coding DNA: TGCGCCAGCAGCTTGGCCGGACAGGTCCGCTCTGGGGCCAACGTCCTGACTTTC.

This clone appeared a few times. The J gene is TRBJ2-5, the V gene TRBV2, with D uncertain. Trimming took off 5 bases at V and 2 bases at J, with 9 bases between the two ends. Germline V CDR1 and CDR2: SNHLY, FYNNEI. This CDR3 spans 13 amino acids. The CDR3 region is CASSWVEQETQYF. CDR3 DNA sequence: TGTGCCAGCAGTTGGGTGGAGCAAGAGACCCAGTACTTC.

The chain joins TRBV13 to TRBJ2-7; 8 nucleotides line up with TRBD1. Germline assignment: CDR1 PRHDT and CDR2 FYEKMQ (reference sequence). Trimming cost V 5 bases and J 2 bases; bases outside gene matches: 8. The CDR3 is made up of 15 amino acids. The CDR3 sequence: CASSPRGRAPYEQYF. The CDR3 DNA sequence: TGTGCCAGCAGCCCCAGGGGGCGGGCTCCCTACGAGCAGTACTTC.

V and J are TRBV25-1 and TRBJ1-2; a weak D match, TRBD1 (6 bases). This CDR3 region has 17 residues. Germline V gene sequence: CDR1 MGHDK, CDR2 SYGVNS. The V end was cut by 2 bases, the J end by 4 bases, with 20 bases between. The CDR3 DNA reads TGTGCCAGCAGTGAAACGGACAGCTCAGCCCCCGGCTATGGCTACACCTTC. It yields the protein CASSETDSSAPGYGYTF.

This chain connects TRBV5-6 to TRBJ1-2; tentative D call: TRBD1 (5 bases). This CDR3 contains 17 residues. Germline CDR1 and CDR2: SGHDT and YYEEEE. The V end was cut by 0 bases, the J end by 3 bases, with 18 bases between. Here the CDR3 DNA reads TGTGCCAGCAGCTTGGGCCCCAGGGCCACGATAGACTATGGCTACACCTTC. It codes for CASSLGPRATIDYGYTF.

The gene calls are TRBV6-1 and TRBJ1-2; tentative D call: TRBD1 (5 bases). CDR1 and CDR2 (germline): MNHNS, SASEGT. The CDR3 length is 14 residues. V lost 11 bases, J lost 4 bases, and 20 bases lay in between. CDR3 in DNA: TGTGCCTACTACGGGGGTATCTCCCCCTATGGCTACACCTTC. It codes for CAYYGGISPYGYTF.

To note about this clone: An end of the junction differs from the germline gene, which may be a read error. The rearrangement links TRBV2 to TRBJ1-1, with D hard to call. Germline CDR1 is SNHLY and CDR2 is FYNNEI. The CDR3 consists of 14 residues. The CDR3 is CASSNQRTSQPEGF. The DNA for the CDR3 is TGTGCCAGCAGTAATCAAAGAACGTCACAACCGGAGGGCTTT.

This sequence joins TRBV27 and TRBJ1-5; D uncertain. The V gene lost 6 bases and the J gene lost 0 bases, with 9 bases spanning the gap. This CDR3 comprises 14 residues. Germline CDR1 and CDR2: MNHEY and SMNVEV (reference sequence). The CDR3 DNA sequence: TGTGCCAGCAGGCACAGTAATAGCAATCAGCCCCAGCATTTT. Protein sequence: CASRHSNSNQPQHF.

The chain combines TRBV28 with TRBJ2-5; D is possibly TRBD2 (5 bases). The CDR3 has 14 residues. With 6 bases removed from V and 1 base from J, the gap between germline ends came to 12 bases. Germline CDR1 is MDHEN and CDR2 is SYDVKM. The CDR3 protein is CASSPGGPQETQYF. CDR3 nucleotide sequence: TGTGCCAGCAGCCCCGGAGGCCCCCAAGAGACCCAGTACTTC.

The V gene is TRBV4-3, the J gene TRBJ1-1; no clear D gene. In germline, CDR1 is LGHNA, CDR2 YSLEER. CDR3 length equals 18 residues. Between the trimmed V and J ends, which lost 0 bases and 1 base, there was a span of 18 bases. CDR3 loop: CASSQEPGPKEANTEAFF. In nucleotides, the CDR3 is TGCGCCAGCAGCCAAGAGCCGGGTCCTAAGGAAGCGAACACTGAAGCTTTCTTT.

The chain employs TRBV7-2 and TRBJ1-5, with TRBD1 identical over 8 bases. There are 15 residues in the CDR3. J lost 6 bases, V lost 0 bases, and 4 bases had no gene match. Germline lookup yields CDR1 SGHTA and CDR2 FQGNSA. The CDR3 is CASSLALRGPQPQHF. DNA of the CDR3: TGTGCCAGCAGCTTAGCGCTCAGGGGGCCTCAGCCCCAGCATTTT.

The chain couples TRBV2 to TRBJ1-1; D is undetermined. Trimming cost V 6 bases and J 4 bases, with 15 bases left between them. CDR1 is SNHLY, CDR2 FYNNEI, per germline. CDR3 length: 14 residues. CDR3 residues: CASSRRQRLTEAFF. CDR3 nucleotide sequence: TGTGCCAGCAGCCGCCGGCAGCGGCTCACTGAAGCTTTCTTT.

This clone has only one observation. The chain carries TRBV19 and TRBJ1-2, with TRBD1 matching over 9 bases. The CDR3 is 15 residues long. Germline values: CDR1 LNHDA, CDR2 SQIVND (reference sequence). Losses at the gene ends were 3 bases for V and 4 bases for J; bases not matched to a gene: 6. CDR3 sequence reads: CASSMGTGRAYGYTF. CDR3 nucleotide sequence: TGTGCCAGTAGTATGGGGACAGGGCGTGCCTATGGCTACACCTTC.

The V call is TRBV14, the J call TRBJ2-3, with 7 bases identical to TRBD1. This CDR3 is built from 15 residues. Germline V CDR1 and CDR2: SGHDN, FVKESK. V shed 5 bases and J 2 bases; nucleotides not matched to a gene: 7. The CDR3 sequence is CASSVTGAPTDTQYF. CDR3 nucleotides: TGTGCCAGCAGCGTAACAGGGGCCCCCACAGATACGCAGTATTTT. The full variable domain, its missing parts supplied by reference TRBV14 and TRBJ2-3, is EAGVTQFPSHSVIEKGQTVTLRCDPISGHDNLYWYRRVMGKEIKFLLHFVKESKQDESGMPNNRFLAERTGGTYSTLKVQPAELEDSGVYFCASSVTGAPTDTQYFGPGTRLTVL.

A single count supports this clone. This chain joins TRBV7-6 and TRBJ2-1; 12 bases agree with TRBD2. Trimming took 5 bases from V and 0 from J; bases not matched to a gene: 11. The CDR3 length is 19 residues. The germline V gene has CDR1 SGHVS and CDR2 FNYEAQ. The CDR3 DNA follows: TGTGCCAGCAGCACTCGACTAGCGGGGGCCTTAAGCTCCTACAATGAGCAGTTCTTC. It yields the protein CASSTRLAGALSSYNEQFF.

The chain carries TRBV4-1 and TRBJ1-6; 9 nucleotides line up with TRBD1. This CDR3 is built from 22 residues. The V and J ends lost 4 bases and 0 bases, in that order; junction bases with no gene match: 19. The germline CDR1 and CDR2 sequences are MGHRA and YSYEKL. The CDR3 bases are TGCGCCAGCAGCCTTTTTGGGGGACAGGGCCCACCCTTGAGCTCCTATAATTCACCCCTCCACTTT. This sequence encodes CASSLFGGQGPPLSSYNSPLHF.

The chain employs TRBV27 and TRBJ2-3, with 9 bases lining up with TRBD2. CDR1 is MNHEY, CDR2 SMNVEV, per germline (reference sequence). V was pared by 7 bases and J by 7 bases, with 18 bases of the junction left unmatched. The CDR3 runs 17 residues. This CDR3 is CASIPLPPSGTRNTQYF. Here the CDR3 DNA reads TGTGCCAGCATCCCCCTCCCGCCTAGCGGGACGCGGAATACGCAGTATTTT.

The CDR3 nucleotides read TGTGCCAGCAGTGAAGTGGCCAATTCACCCCTCCACTTT. This encodes CASSEVANSPLHF. The chain is built from TRBV2 and TRBJ1-6; D unclear. Germline V lookup: CDR1 SNHLY, CDR2 FYNNEI. V was cut by 1 base and J by 7 bases, with 5 bases left in between. This CDR3 region has 13 residues.

This chain uses TRBV5-6 with TRBJ2-7; 7 bases are a match to TRBD1. Germline loops: CDR1 SGHDT, CDR2 YYEEEE. Trimming at V came to 0 bases and at J to 4 bases, leaving 13 bases not matched to a gene. The CDR3 spans 17 residues. The CDR3 region has the DNA TGTGCCAGCAGCTTGGCGTGCGTGCCAAACAGGGGATACGAGCAGTACTTC. It yields the protein CASSLACVPNRGYEQYF.